Listed below are T cell receptor beta chains from one sample, sequenced in a study of blood T cell repertoires in COVID-19. Generated by immunoSEQ multiplex PCR, the TCRdb table keeps only in-frame clones and is missing some. This table has about 280,000 clones, under 90% appearing once. Input material: peripheral blood. These receptors were obtained from a woman between 40 and 55 years old who had recovered from COVID-19. Each CDR3 is given with its conserved first and last residue. D genes are given only for firm matches. Clone size is shown for a subset of rows, as once, few, many or a class of expanded clone.

TRBJ2-3 | TRBV5-4 | TRBD2 | - | TGTGCCAGCAGCTGGGGGACTAGCGGGAACACAGATACGCAGTATTTT | CASSWGTSGNTDTQYF
TRBJ2-1 | TRBV5-3 | - | - | TGTGCCAGAAGCTTGGACAGGGAATTATGCAATGAGCAGTTCTTC | CARSLDRELCNEQFF
TRBJ2-3 | TRBV14 | TRBD1 | - | TGTGCCAGCAGCCAACCCGGGACAGGGACTAGCACAGATACGCAGTATTTT | CASSQPGTGTSTDTQYF
TRBJ2-4 | TRBV9 | TRBD1 | - | TGTGCCAGCAGCCTTGGACAGGGTAGCGTCAAAAACATTCAGTACTTC | CASSLGQGSVKNIQYF
TRBJ2-7 | TRBV28 | - | - | TGTGCCAGCAGTTCCCCCAGCTCCTACGAGCAGTACTTC | CASSSPSSYEQYF
TRBJ2-6 | TRBV29-1 | - | once | TGCAGCGCCCAGGGGTCTGGGGCCAACGTCCTGACTTTC | CSAQGSGANVLTF
TRBJ2-1 | TRBV11-2 | TRBD2 | - | TGTGCCAGCAGTTCCGGACTAGCGGGAGGAAGGCAGCAGTTCTTC | CASSSGLAGGRQQFF
TRBJ2-1 | TRBV7-3 | TRBD2 | - | TGTGCCAGCAGCCCGAGACTAGCGGGGCTCCATAATGAGCAGTTCTTC | CASSPRLAGLHNEQFF
TRBJ2-2 | TRBV18 | TRBD2 | - | TGTGCCAGCTCACCAAGCCGGCGGGAGGGCCTTGGCACCGGGGAGCTGTTTTTT | CASSPSRREGLGTGELFF
TRBJ2-3 | TRBV5-8 | TRBD2 | - | TGTGCCAGCAGTCTTGGTACTAGCGGGGGGGCAGATACGCAGTATTTT | CASSLGTSGGADTQYF
TRBJ2-3 | TRBV5-4 | TRBD2 | - | TGTGCCAGCAGCCTCCCTGGGACTAGCGGGACGTTTAGCACAGATACGCAGTATTTT | CASSLPGTSGTFSTDTQYF
TRBJ2-2 | TRBV4-2 | TRBD1 | - | TGTGCCAGCAGCCCTAACGAAGACATACAGGGGGTGGGAACCGGGGAGCTGTTTTTT | CASSPNEDIQGVGTGELFF
TRBJ2-5 | TRBV6-5 | - | - | TGTGCCAGCACCGAGGACAGCCTTAAAGAGACCCAGTACTTC | CASTEDSLKETQYF
TRBJ1-1 | TRBV30 | TRBD1 | - | TGTGCCTGGAGTGCAGCCGACAGGGGGACTGAAGCTTTCTTT | CAWSAADRGTEAFF
TRBJ1-6 | TRBV19 | TRBD1 | - | TGTGCCAGCAGGAGCCTAACAGGGGTCGTCTATAATTCACCCCTCCACTTT | CASRSLTGVVYNSPLHF
TRBJ2-7 | TRBV2 | - | - | TGTGCCAGCAGATCCCGGGACACCTTCTCCTACGAGCAGTACTTC | CASRSRDTFSYEQYF
TRBJ1-1 | TRBV28 | - | - | TGTGCCAGCAGTACTCCCTCGGGGGGGAGAACTGAAGCTTTCTTT | CASSTPSGGRTEAFF
TRBJ2-2 | TRBV27 | - | once | TGTGCCAGCAAAGAAAGCGGAACCGGGGAGCTGTTTTTT | CASKESGTGELFF
TRBJ2-2 | TRBV7-7 | - | - | TGTGCTAGCAGCCCATCCATGGAGGGGGCCCCCGGGGAGCTGTTTTTT | CASSPSMEGAPGELFF
TRBJ2-1 | TRBV3-1/TRBV3-2 | TRBD2 | few | TGTGCCAGCAGCCTTTGGACTAGCGGCCATGAGCAGTTCTTC | CASSLWTSGHEQFF
TRBJ2-7 | TRBV5-6 | TRBD2 | - | TGTGCCAGCAGGTCGGGGGGATACGAGCAGTACTTC | CASRSGGYEQYF
TRBJ2-3 | TRBV6-6 | - | - | TGTGCCAGCAGTTACGGCGGGATCGGGAAAGATACGCAGTATTTT | CASSYGGIGKDTQYF